This entry is about one T cell receptor (beta chain). This sample is drawn from a study of T cell responses to AZD1222 COVID-19 vaccine. The table came from immunoSEQ multiplex PCR; TCRdb's copy has only in-frame clones and leaves some out. The sample records 150,000 or so clones, roughly 92% being singletons. The clonotype comes from an adult in good health. The input for sequencing was peripheral blood, taken on day 0 of AZD1222 vaccination.

CDR3 nucleotides: TGTGCCAGCTCCCCCCCGGAAAGTGAGCAGTTCTTC. Its protein product is CASSPPESEQFF. This chain connects TRBV18 to TRBJ2-1, with D unclear. CDR1 and CDR2 from the germline V gene are KGHSH and LQKENI. The CDR3 totals 12 residues. The V end was cut by 6 bases, the J end by 9 bases, with 12 bases between.